The 15 T cell receptor beta chains below all came from one sample that was sequenced in a study of technical replicates of blood from several donors. Using immunoSEQ multiplex PCR, the repertoire was profiled, and TCRdb retains in-frame clones only, with some absent. The data contain some 87,000 clones, about 96% of them seen just once; the ten biggest clones take up under 0.4%. Source material: T cells isolated from PBMCs. All receptors derive from a human donor in good health.

The chain recombines TRBV5-1 with TRBJ1-1; 9 nucleotides line up with TRBD1. CDR1 and CDR2 (germline): SGHRS, YFSETQ. Trimming removed 8 bases from V and 4 bases from J; junction bases left unmatched: 12. CDR3 size: 15 residues. In nucleotides, the CDR3 is TGCGCCAGTATGTACCAGGGACAGGGAGGCACTGAAGCTTTCTTT. Encoded protein: CASMYQGQGGTEAFF. Combining the CDR3 with reference TRBV5-1 and TRBJ1-1 gives the whole variable domain KAGVTQTPRYLIKTRGQQVTLSCSPISGHRSVSWYQQTPGQGLQFLFEYFSETQRNKGNFPGRFSGRQFSNSRSEMNVSTLELGDSALYLCASMYQGQGGTEAFFGQGTRLTVV.

The V and J genes are TRBV5-1 and TRBJ1-1, with 8 bases that match TRBD1. Trimming took 4 bases from V and 4 from J; bases not matched to a gene: 6. The length of the CDR3 is 14 residues. Looked up from germline, CDR1 is SGHRS and CDR2 is YFSETQ. CDR3 protein: CASSTRQGSTEAFF. CDR3 DNA sequence: TGCGCCAGCAGCACCCGACAGGGGAGCACTGAAGCTTTCTTT. The full variable domain, rest sourced from reference TRBV5-1 and TRBJ1-1, is KAGVTQTPRYLIKTRGQQVTLSCSPISGHRSVSWYQQTPGQGLQFLFEYFSETQRNKGNFPGRFSGRQFSNSRSEMNVSTLELGDSALYLCASSTRQGSTEAFFGQGTRLTVV.

The CDR3: CAWSVIDPGQGLINTGELFF. The CDR3 DNA follows: TGTGCCTGGAGTGTAATCGACCCGGGACAGGGTCTTATAAACACCGGGGAGCTGTTTTTT. The V gene is TRBV30, the J gene TRBJ2-2, with 9 nucleotides matching TRBD1. The V and J ends lost 0 bases and 2 bases, in that order; junction bases with no gene match: 16. The CDR3 extends over 20 amino acids. CDR1 and CDR2 (germline): GTSNPN, SVGIG (reference sequence).

This clone showed up just once. The V gene is TRBV5-1, the J gene TRBJ2-5; 10 positions agree with TRBD1. V shed 0 bases and J 4 bases; nucleotides not matched to a gene: 6. This CDR3 has 16 amino acids. Germline assignment: CDR1 SGHRS and CDR2 YFSETQ. CDR3 in DNA: TGCGCCAGCAGCTTGGCCTCGAGGACAGGGGGAGAGACCCAGTACTTC. Residues: CASSLASRTGGETQYF.

On this clone itself: The sample has other DNA sequences that encode this CDR3 too. This rearrangement joins TRBV28 to TRBJ1-1; TRBD1 aligns across 7 bases. V was pared by 6 bases and J by 4 bases, with 2 bases of the junction left unmatched. The CDR3 is 12 residues long. Per germline, CDR1 MDHEN and CDR2 SYDVKM. The CDR3 DNA is TGTGCCAGCAGGCAGGGGGGCACTGAAGCTTTCTTT. This translates into CASRQGGTEAFF.

The chain employs TRBV27 and TRBJ2-7; D is possibly TRBD2 (5 bases). The CDR3 is 15 amino acids. Germline V gene data show CDR1 as MNHEY and CDR2 as SMNVEV (reference sequence). Between the trimmed V and J ends, which lost 3 bases and 0 bases, there was a span of 12 bases. Here the CDR3 reads CASSLSASFSYEQYF. For the CDR3, the DNA is TGTGCCAGCAGTTTGTCCGCTAGCTTCTCCTACGAGCAGTACTTC.

The chain employs TRBV5-8 and TRBJ1-2; 8 nucleotides align to TRBD1. The CDR3 is 14 residues long. CDR1 and CDR2 from the germline V gene are SGHTS and YDEGEE. The J segment lost 0 bases and the V segment lost 10 bases, leaving 8 bases of the junction unmatched. CDR3 in amino acids: CAGGQGAANYGYTF. The CDR3 nucleotides read TGTGCCGGAGGACAGGGCGCGGCTAACTATGGCTACACCTTC. Combining the CDR3 with reference TRBV5-8 and TRBJ1-2 gives the whole variable domain EAGVTQSPTHLIKTRGQQATLRCSPISGHTSVYWYQQALGLGLQFLLWYDEGEERNRGNFPPRFSGRQFPNYSSELNVNALELEDSALYLCAGGQGAANYGYTFGSGTRLTVV.

The chain employs TRBV7-9 and TRBJ2-1; no definite D call. Trimming removed 5 bases at V and 6 bases at J, with 8 bases between. The CDR3 has 12 amino acids. Germline assignment: CDR1 SEHNR and CDR2 FQNEAQ (reference sequence). CDR3 sequence: CASSLSANEQFF. DNA for the CDR3: TGTGCCAGCAGCCTATCCGCCAATGAGCAGTTCTTC.

This chain joins TRBV7-9 and TRBJ1-2; 8 positions agree with TRBD1. The CDR3 covers 15 residues. The germline V gene has CDR1 SEHNR and CDR2 FQNEAQ (reference sequence). V dropped 0 bases and J dropped 4; count of bases not matched to a gene: 4. The CDR3 spells CASSLATGALYGYTF. For the CDR3, the DNA is TGTGCCAGCAGCTTAGCGACAGGGGCCCTCTATGGCTACACCTTC.

For this clone: The junction does not match germline at one end; this may be a read error. The rearrangement links TRBV6-5 to TRBJ1-2; D remains unclear. The CDR3 is made up of 11 amino acids. The germline V gene has CDR1 MNHEY and CDR2 SVGAGI. CDR3 amino acids: CATSWRDGYTF. DNA for the CDR3: TGTGCCACCAGTTGGCGGGATGGCTACACCTTC.

V usage is TRBV29-1 and J usage is TRBJ2-3; 7 bases are shared with TRBD1. This CDR3 region has 14 residues. Looked up from germline, CDR1 is SQVTM and CDR2 is ANQGSEA. V lost 3 bases and J lost 5; bases outside the gene matches: 8. In DNA, the CDR3 is TGCAGCGTTGAGCCGACAGGGAAAGTAGATACGCAGTATTTT. It is translated as CSVEPTGKVDTQYF.

The chain couples TRBV15 to TRBJ2-2; TRBD2 is a possible D gene (6 bases). The CDR3 loop spans 14 amino acids. Germline V gives CDR1 LNHNV, CDR2 YYDKDF (reference sequence). V was shortened by 6 bases and J by 6 bases, with 14 bases between the two germline ends. The CDR3 loop is CATRGGLGSGELFF. In DNA form, the CDR3 reads TGTGCCACCAGGGGGGGATTAGGGTCCGGGGAGCTGTTTTTT.

This clone was recorded once. This sequence joins TRBV11-2 and TRBJ2-7, with D possibly being TRBD1 (5 bases). With 8 bases removed from V and 2 bases from J, the gap between germline ends came to 10 bases. Germline loops: CDR1 SGHAT, CDR2 FQNNGV. CDR3 length: 12 residues. Here the CDR3 DNA reads TGTGCCAGCGGGCAGGGCCCCTACGAGCAGTACTTC. It codes for CASGQGPYEQYF.

The chain employs TRBV9 and TRBJ2-7, with 8 bases lining up with TRBD2. J lost 0 bases, V lost 4 bases, and 9 bases had no gene match. Looked up from germline, CDR1 is SGDLS and CDR2 is YYNGEE. The CDR3 has 16 residues. CDR3 sequence: CASSPGGVTTSYEQYF. CDR3 sequence (DNA): TGTGCCAGCAGCCCGGGGGGGGTCACTACCTCCTACGAGCAGTACTTC.

CDR3 bases: TGCGCCAGCCGAAGCGAACCTGTGAACACTGAAGCTTTCTTT. This encodes CASRSEPVNTEAFF. V and J are TRBV5-1 and TRBJ1-1; unclear D gene. CDR1 SGHRS and CDR2 YFSETQ come from the germline V gene. The CDR3 loop spans 14 amino acids. V shed 7 bases and J shed 0 bases, with 13 bases lying between them. Using reference TRBV5-1 and TRBJ1-1 for the parts outside the CDR3, the full variable domain is KAGVTQTPRYLIKTRGQQVTLSCSPISGHRSVSWYQQTPGQGLQFLFEYFSETQRNKGNFPGRFSGRQFSNSRSEMNVSTLELGDSALYLCASRSEPVNTEAFFGQGTRLTVV.